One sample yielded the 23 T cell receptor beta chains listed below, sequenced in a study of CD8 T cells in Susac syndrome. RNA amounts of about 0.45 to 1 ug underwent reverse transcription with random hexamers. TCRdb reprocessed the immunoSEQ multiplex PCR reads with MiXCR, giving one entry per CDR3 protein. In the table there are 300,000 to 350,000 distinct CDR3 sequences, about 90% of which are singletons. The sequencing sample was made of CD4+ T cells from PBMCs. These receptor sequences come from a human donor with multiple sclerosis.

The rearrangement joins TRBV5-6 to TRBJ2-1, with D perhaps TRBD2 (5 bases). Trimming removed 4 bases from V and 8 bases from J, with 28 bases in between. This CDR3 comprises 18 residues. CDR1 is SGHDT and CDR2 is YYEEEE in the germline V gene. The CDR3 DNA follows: TGTGCCAGCAGCCGGGGAGACCTCATTCCGGGCGCACTGCATGAGCAGTTCTTC. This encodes CASSRGDLIPGALHEQFF. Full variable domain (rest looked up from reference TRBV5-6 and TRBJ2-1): DAGVTQSPTHLIKTRGQQVTLRCSPKSGHDTVSWYQQALGQGPQFIFQYYEEEERQRGNFPDRFSGHQFPNYSSELNVNALLLGDSALYLCASSRGDLIPGALHEQFFGPGTRLTVL.

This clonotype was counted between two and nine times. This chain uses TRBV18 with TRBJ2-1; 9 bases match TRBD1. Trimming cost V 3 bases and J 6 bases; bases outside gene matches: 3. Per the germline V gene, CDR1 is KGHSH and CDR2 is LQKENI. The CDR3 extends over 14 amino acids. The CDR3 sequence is CASSPGQGFNEQFF. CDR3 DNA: TGTGCCAGCTCACCGGGACAGGGCTTCAATGAGCAGTTCTTC.

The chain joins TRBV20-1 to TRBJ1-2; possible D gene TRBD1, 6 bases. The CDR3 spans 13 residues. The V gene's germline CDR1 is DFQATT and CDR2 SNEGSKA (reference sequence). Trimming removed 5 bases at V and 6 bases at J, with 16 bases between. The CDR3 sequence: CSALGRRGHGYTF. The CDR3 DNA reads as TGCAGTGCTCTAGGGCGCAGGGGTCATGGCTACACCTTC.

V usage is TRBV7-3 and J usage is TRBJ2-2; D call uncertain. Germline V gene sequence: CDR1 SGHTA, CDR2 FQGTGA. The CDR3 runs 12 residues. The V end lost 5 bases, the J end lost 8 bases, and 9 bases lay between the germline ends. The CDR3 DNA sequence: TGTGCCAGCAGCCCCTCGGCAGGGGAGCTGTTTTTT. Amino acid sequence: CASSPSAGELFF. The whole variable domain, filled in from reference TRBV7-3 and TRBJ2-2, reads GAGVSQTPSNKVTEKGKYVELRCDPISGHTALYWYRQSLGQGPEFLIYFQGTGAADDSGLPNDRFFAVRPEGSVSTLKIQRTERGDSAVYLCASSPSAGELFFGEGSRLTVL.

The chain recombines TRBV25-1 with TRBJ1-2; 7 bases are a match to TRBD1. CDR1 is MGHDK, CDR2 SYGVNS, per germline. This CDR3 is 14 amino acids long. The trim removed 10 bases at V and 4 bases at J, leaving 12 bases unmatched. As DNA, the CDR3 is TGTGCCACCCTTCCACCAGGGGGTTTCTATGGCTACACCTTC. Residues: CATLPPGGFYGYTF.

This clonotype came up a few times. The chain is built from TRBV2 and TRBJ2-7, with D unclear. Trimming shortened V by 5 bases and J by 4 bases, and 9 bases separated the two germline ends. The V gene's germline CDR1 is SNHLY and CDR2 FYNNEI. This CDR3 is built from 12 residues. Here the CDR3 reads CASSSQAYEQYF. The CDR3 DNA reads TGTGCCAGCAGTAGTCAAGCGTACGAGCAGTACTTC.

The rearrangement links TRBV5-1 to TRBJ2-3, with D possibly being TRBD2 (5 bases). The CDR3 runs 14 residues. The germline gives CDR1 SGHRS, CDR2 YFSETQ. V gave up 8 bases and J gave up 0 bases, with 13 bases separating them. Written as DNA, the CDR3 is TGCGCCAGTCAAATCAGCGGCAGCACAGATACGCAGTATTTT. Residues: CASQISGSTDTQYF.

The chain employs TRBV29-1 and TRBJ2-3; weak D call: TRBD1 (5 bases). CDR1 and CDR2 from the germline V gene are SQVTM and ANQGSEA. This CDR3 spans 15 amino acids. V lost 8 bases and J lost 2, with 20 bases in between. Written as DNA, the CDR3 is TGCAGCTACCCGGACCGACAGCTTTCCACAGATACGCAGTATTTT. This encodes CSYPDRQLSTDTQYF.

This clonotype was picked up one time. CDR3 sequence reads: CASKGLAGTDTQYF. The DNA for the CDR3 is TGTGCCAGCAAGGGACTAGCGGGCACAGATACGCAGTATTTT. The V call is TRBV9, the J call TRBJ2-3, with 11 bases that match TRBD2. This CDR3 has 14 amino acids. CDR1 and CDR2 from the germline V gene are SGDLS and YYNGEE. J lost 1 base, V lost 6 bases, and 1 base had no gene match.

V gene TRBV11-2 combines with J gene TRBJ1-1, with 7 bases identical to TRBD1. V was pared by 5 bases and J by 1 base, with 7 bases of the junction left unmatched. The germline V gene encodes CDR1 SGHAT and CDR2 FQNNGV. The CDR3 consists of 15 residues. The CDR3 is CASSPNRGPNTEAFF. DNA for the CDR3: TGTGCCAGCAGCCCCAACAGGGGCCCGAACACTGAAGCTTTCTTT. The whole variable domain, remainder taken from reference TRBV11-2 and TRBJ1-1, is EAGVAQSPRYKIIEKRQSVAFWCNPISGHATLYWYQQILGQGPKLLIQFQNNGVVDDSQLPKDRFSAERLKGVDSTLKIQPAKLEDSAVYLCASSPNRGPNTEAFFGQGTRLTVV.

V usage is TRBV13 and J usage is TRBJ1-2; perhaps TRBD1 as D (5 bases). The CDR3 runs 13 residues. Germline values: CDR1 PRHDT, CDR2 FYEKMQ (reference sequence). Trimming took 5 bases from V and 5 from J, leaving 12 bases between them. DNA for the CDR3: TGTGCCAGCAGCAAACGGGGGATATATGGCTACACCTTC. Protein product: CASSKRGIYGYTF.

CDR3 residues: CSAGDFEAFF. The CDR3 nucleotides are TGCAGCGCCGGGGACTTTGAAGCTTTCTTT. The chain links TRBV29-1 to TRBJ1-1; a possible D gene is TRBD1 (5 bases). V gave up 7 bases and J gave up 7 bases, with 10 bases separating them. The CDR3 extends over 10 amino acids. Germline V gives CDR1 SQVTM, CDR2 ANQGSEA.

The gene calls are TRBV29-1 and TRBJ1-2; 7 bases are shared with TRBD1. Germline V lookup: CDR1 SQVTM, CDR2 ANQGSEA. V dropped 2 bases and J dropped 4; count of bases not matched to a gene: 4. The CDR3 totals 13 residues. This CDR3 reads CSVEPGQAYGYTF. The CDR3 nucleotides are TGCAGCGTTGAACCCGGACAGGCCTATGGCTACACCTTC.

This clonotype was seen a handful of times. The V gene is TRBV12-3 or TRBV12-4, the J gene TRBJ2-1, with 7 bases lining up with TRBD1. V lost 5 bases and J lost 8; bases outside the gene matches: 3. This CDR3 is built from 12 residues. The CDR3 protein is CASSLDRDEQFF. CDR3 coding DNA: TGTGCCAGCAGTCTTGACAGGGATGAGCAGTTCTTC.

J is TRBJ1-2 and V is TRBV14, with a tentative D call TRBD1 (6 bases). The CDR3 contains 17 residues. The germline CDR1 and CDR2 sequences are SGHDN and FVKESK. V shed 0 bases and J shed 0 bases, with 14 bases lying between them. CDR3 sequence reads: CASSQDRGGTPNYGYTF. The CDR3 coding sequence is TGTGCCAGCAGCCAAGATCGGGGGGGCACCCCTAACTATGGCTACACCTTC.

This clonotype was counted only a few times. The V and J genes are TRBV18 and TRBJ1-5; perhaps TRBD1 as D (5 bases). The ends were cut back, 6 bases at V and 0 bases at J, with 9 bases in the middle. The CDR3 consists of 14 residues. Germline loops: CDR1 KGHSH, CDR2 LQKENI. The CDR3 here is CASSLDSSNQPQHF. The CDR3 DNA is TGTGCCAGCTCCCTTGACAGTAGCAATCAGCCCCAGCATTTT.

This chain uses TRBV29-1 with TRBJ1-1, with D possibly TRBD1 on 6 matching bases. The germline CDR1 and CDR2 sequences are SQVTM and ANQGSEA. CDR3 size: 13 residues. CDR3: CSITGQPSSEAFF. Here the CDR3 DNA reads TGCAGTATTACAGGGCAGCCTTCCTCTGAAGCTTTCTTT.

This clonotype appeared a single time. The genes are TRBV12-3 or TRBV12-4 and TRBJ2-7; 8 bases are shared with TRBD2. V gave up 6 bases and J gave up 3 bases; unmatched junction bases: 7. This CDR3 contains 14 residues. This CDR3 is CASRRSGRSYEQYF. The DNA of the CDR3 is TGTGCCAGCAGAAGAAGCGGGAGAAGCTACGAGCAGTACTTC.

The CDR3 sequence is CASTDGATDTQYF. CDR3 nucleotide sequence: TGTGCCAGCACCGACGGGGCGACAGATACGCAGTATTTT. The chain uses TRBV6-5 and TRBJ2-3; D possibly matches TRBD1 or TRBD2 (5 bases each). V was trimmed by 7 bases and J by 3 bases, leaving 11 bases between them. The CDR3 length is 13 residues. Germline V CDR1 and CDR2: MNHEY, SVGAGI.

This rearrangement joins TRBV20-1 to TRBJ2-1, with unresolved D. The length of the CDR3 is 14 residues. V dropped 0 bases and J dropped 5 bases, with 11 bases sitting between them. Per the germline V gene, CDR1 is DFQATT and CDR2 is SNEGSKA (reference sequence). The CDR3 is CSAREGARHNEQFF. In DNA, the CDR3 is TGCAGTGCTAGAGAAGGAGCGCGTCACAATGAGCAGTTCTTC.

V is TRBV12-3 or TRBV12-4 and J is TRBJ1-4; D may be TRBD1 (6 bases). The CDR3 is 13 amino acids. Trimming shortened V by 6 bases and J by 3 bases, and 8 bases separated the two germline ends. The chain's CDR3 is CASSAGANEKLFF. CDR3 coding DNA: TGTGCCAGCAGCGCAGGGGCTAATGAAAAACTGTTTTTT.

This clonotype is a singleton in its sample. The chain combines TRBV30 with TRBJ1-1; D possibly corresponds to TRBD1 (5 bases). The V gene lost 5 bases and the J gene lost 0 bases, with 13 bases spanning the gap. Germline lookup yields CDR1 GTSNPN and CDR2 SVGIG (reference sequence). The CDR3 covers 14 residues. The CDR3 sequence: CAWASGTVNTEAFF. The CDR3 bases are TGTGCCTGGGCGTCGGGGACCGTGAACACTGAAGCTTTCTTT. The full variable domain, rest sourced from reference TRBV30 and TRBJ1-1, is SQTIHQWPATLVQPVGSPLSLECTVEGTSNPNLYWYRQAAGRGLQLLFYSVGIGQISSEVPQNLSASRPQDRQFILSSKKLLLSDSGFYLCAWASGTVNTEAFFGQGTRLTVV.

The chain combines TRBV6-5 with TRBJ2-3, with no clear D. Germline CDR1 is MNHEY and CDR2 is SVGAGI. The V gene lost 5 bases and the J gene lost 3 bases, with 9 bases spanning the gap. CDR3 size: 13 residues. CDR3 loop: CASSDPGTDTQYF. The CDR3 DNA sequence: TGTGCCAGCAGTGATCCCGGGACAGATACGCAGTATTTT.